These T cell receptor beta chains were read from a single sample in a study of CD8 T cells in Susac syndrome. TCRdb independently ran MiXCR on the immunoSEQ multiplex PCR reads; one entry per CDR3 protein. The table lists about 300,000 distinct CDR3 sequences, 65% to 90% of them singletons, with roughly 0.21% in the top ten. Sequencing was done on a sample of CD8+ T cells from PBMCs. The origin of the receptors is a human donor with multiple sclerosis. The CDR3 runs from the conserved cysteine through the conserved F or W. The D gene is left open where the match is weak. Only some rows state a clone size, as once, few, many or a class for expanded clones.

v_call	clone_size	d_call	j_call	cdr3_nt	cdr3_aa
TRBV4-1	few	TRBD1	TRBJ2-1	TGCGCCAGCAGCCTCCGGGACAGCTACAATGAGCAGTTCTTC	CASSLRDSYNEQFF
TRBV5-1	once	.	TRBJ1-1	TGCGCCAGTTACGACCGGACGGAGAACACTGAAGCTTTCTTT	CASYDRTENTEAFF
TRBV4-3	.	.	TRBJ1-1	TGCGCCAGCAGCCAGTCGACCGGGTGGAACACTGAAGCTTTCTTT	CASSQSTGWNTEAFF
TRBV29-1	.	.	TRBJ2-1	TGCAGCGTTGAAGAGGGCACTCCACAGTTCTTC	CSVEEGTPQFF
TRBV6-2/TRBV6-3	.	.	TRBJ2-7	TGTGCCAGCAGTCAAACAACCACCTCCTACGAGCAGTACTTC	CASSQTTTSYEQYF
TRBV5-1	.	.	TRBJ2-4	TGCGCCAGCAAACCAGGGCTCCTAGCCAAAAACATTCAGTACTTC	CASKPGLLAKNIQYF
TRBV7-9	.	.	TRBJ1-2	TGTGCCACCCTAGAAGCTGGTAACTATGGCTACACCTTC	CATLEAGNYGYTF
TRBV7-9	.	TRBD2	TRBJ2-1	TGTGCCAGCAGCTTAGGCGGGAGGGACCTAATTGAGCAGTTCTTC	CASSLGGRDLIEQFF
TRBV5-1	.	.	TRBJ1-5	TGCGCCAGCAGCTTGGAGGGGACACTAAATCAGCCCCAGCATTTT	CASSLEGTLNQPQHF
TRBV19	.	.	TRBJ2-2	TGTGCCAGTAGTATAGATGTGGAGACCGGGGAGCTGTTTTTT	CASSIDVETGELFF
TRBV4-3	.	.	TRBJ1-1	TGCGCCAGCAGCCAGGAGGACGGCCCGAACACTGAAGCTTTCTTT	CASSQEDGPNTEAFF
TRBV27	.	.	TRBJ2-5	TGTGCCAGCAGTTTCTTGAAAGGCTCCGCAGAGACCCAGTACTTC	CASSFLKGSAETQYF
TRBV27	.	.	TRBJ1-2	TGTGCCAGCAGCCCAGGGATAAGCTATGGCTACACCTTC	CASSPGISYGYTF
TRBV7-8	.	.	TRBJ1-5	TGTGCCAGCAGCGTGAGAGGGGGGAATCAGCCCCAGCATTTT	CASSVRGGNQPQHF
TRBV15	.	TRBD1	TRBJ1-5	TGTGCCACCAGCGTATGGACAGGCCCTCAGCCCCAGCATTTT	CATSVWTGPQPQHF
TRBV24-1	few	.	TRBJ2-7	TGTGCCACCAGTGACTCCGGGGCCTCCTACGAGCAGTACTTC	CATSDSGASYEQYF
TRBV4-3	.	TRBD1	TRBJ1-4	TGCGCCAGCAGCCAAGCCAGGGGGAGTGAAAAACTGTTTTTT	CASSQARGSEKLFF
TRBV7-2	.	TRBD1	TRBJ2-1	TGTGCCAGCAGCGGACAGGAGAATGAGCAGTTCTTC	CASSGQENEQFF
TRBV12-3/TRBV12-4	.	.	TRBJ1-1	TGTGCCAGCAGTTTCAGACCGCCGAACACTGAAGCTTTCTTT	CASSFRPPNTEAFF
TRBV29-1	.	TRBD2	TRBJ2-1	TGCAGCGGATTTAGCGGGTCCTACAATGAGCACTTCTTC	CSGFSGSYNEHFF
TRBV7-9	.	TRBD1	TRBJ2-2	TGTGCCAGCAGCTCCGTCGACAGGGCCGGGGAGCTGTTTTTT	CASSSVDRAGELFF
TRBV24-1	.	.	TRBJ2-4	TGTGCCACCAGGGAGACACTCCCGATAAGCCTAGCCAAAAACATTCAGTACTTC	CATRETLPISLAKNIQYF
TRBV6-1	few	.	TRBJ2-2	TGTGCCAGCAGTGAAGGACAGTTCACCGGGGAGCTGTTTTTT	CASSEGQFTGELFF
TRBV7-9	.	.	TRBJ1-1	TGTGCCAGCAGTTTTGGGGGAGTCACTGAAGCTTTCTTT	CASSFGGVTEAFF
TRBV19	.	TRBD1	TRBJ1-1	TGTGCCAGTAGTATCCTACAGGGGATGAGAAACACTGAAGCTTTCTTT	CASSILQGMRNTEAFF
TRBV10-3	.	.	TRBJ1-2	TGTGCCATCAGTGAAACATGGGGCGAAGATGGCTACACCTTC	CAISETWGEDGYTF
TRBV12-3/TRBV12-4	few	TRBD2	TRBJ2-7	TGTGCCAGCAGTTGGGGGGGTGACTACGAGCAGTACTTC	CASSWGGDYEQYF
TRBV19	.	.	TRBJ2-7	TGTGCCAGTAGTATAGCCGGGACTGCAAACTACGAGCAGTACTTC	CASSIAGTANYEQYF
TRBV25-1	.	.	TRBJ1-5	TGTGCCAGCAGTGCCCTCAACAGCAATCAGCCCCAGCATTTT	CASSALNSNQPQHF
TRBV4-3	once	.	TRBJ1-1	TGCGCCAGCAGCCACGGCCCGGGAATGGAAATTTTCTTT	CASSHGPGMEIFF
TRBV18	.	.	TRBJ1-1	TGTGCCAGCTCCCCTGGGGCGGGAAACACTGAAGCTTTCTTT	CASSPGAGNTEAFF
TRBV28	.	.	TRBJ2-3	TGTGCCAGCAGTTACCCTACAGGGCTAAGCACAGATACGCAGTATTTT	CASSYPTGLSTDTQYF
TRBV6-5	.	.	TRBJ1-1	TGTGCCAGCAGTTATATTCAGCACACTGAAGCTTTCTTT	CASSYIQHTEAFF
TRBV6-2/TRBV6-3	.	.	TRBJ1-1	TGTGCCAGCAGTTACTCGGGGACCTCGGACACTGAAGCTTTCTTT	CASSYSGTSDTEAFF
TRBV19	.	TRBD1	TRBJ2-1	TGTGCCACCGTTCAGGGGGCCTCCTACAATGAGCAGTTCTTC	CATVQGASYNEQFF
TRBV20-1	.	.	TRBJ1-2	TGCAGTGCTAGAGACGTGCTTAATGTGGCTAACTATGGCTACACCTTC	CSARDVLNVANYGYTF
TRBV25-1	.	TRBD1	TRBJ2-5	TGTGCCAGCAGTGTGACGGACAGGGATCAAGAGACCCAGTACTTC	CASSVTDRDQETQYF
TRBV5-6	.	TRBD2	TRBJ2-1	TGTGCCGGGGGGCTAGCGGGAGTCAATGAGCAGTTCTTC	CAGGLAGVNEQFF
TRBV28	.	.	TRBJ2-2	TGTGCCAGCACCATGGGGGCTACCGGGGAGCTGTTTTTT	CASTMGATGELFF
TRBV4-2	.	TRBD2	TRBJ2-1	TGTGCCAGCAGCCAAACCGGGACTAGCTCTTATGATGAGCAGTTCTTC	CASSQTGTSSYDEQFF
TRBV4-3	.	.	TRBJ2-2	TGCGCCAGCAGCCAAGATTCGGGGCCTCGACCCGGGGAGCTGTTTTTT	CASSQDSGPRPGELFF
TRBV4-3	.	TRBD2	TRBJ2-4	TGCGCCAGCAGCCAAGCCCAAAGCGTGGCGGGAGGGGACATTCAGTACTTC	CASSQAQSVAGGDIQYF
TRBV2	.	.	TRBJ2-3	TGTGCCGTCCGGGACGGCTCGACAGATACGCAGTATTTT	CAVRDGSTDTQYF
TRBV19	.	.	TRBJ2-1	TGTGCCAGTAGTGACTGGAATAGCAGGGATGAGCAGTTCTTC	CASSDWNSRDEQFF
TRBV24-1	.	.	TRBJ2-3	TGTGCCACCACCAGAGGGGATACGCAGTATTTT	CATTRGDTQYF
TRBV4-3	.	.	TRBJ2-1	TGCGCCAGCAGCCAAGATCGCGGTGGGAGATACAATGAGCAGTTCTTC	CASSQDRGGRYNEQFF
TRBV24-1	.	TRBD1	TRBJ2-2	TGTGCCACCAGTGATTGGGGGGGACAGGGAGTCACCGGGGAGCTGTTTTTT	CATSDWGGQGVTGELFF
TRBV10-1	.	.	TRBJ2-1	TGCGCCAGCAGTGAGTCGGGAATTGCTGAGCAGTTCTTC	CASSESGIAEQFF
TRBV7-9	few	.	TRBJ2-7	TGTGCCAGCAGCTTAGACTCGGCGGGACCGACAACCTACGAGCAGTACTTC	CASSLDSAGPTTYEQYF
TRBV7-3	.	.	TRBJ1-1	TGTGCCAGCAGCTTATGGGTCGACACTGAAGCTTTCTTT	CASSLWVDTEAFF
TRBV9	once	.	TRBJ2-5	TGTGCCAGCAGCGCCACAGGGACTCTCCAAGAGACCCAGTACTTC	CASSATGTLQETQYF
TRBV6-5	.	.	TRBJ2-2	TGTGCCAGCAGTTACGCCGAGAACACCGGGGAGCTGTTTTTT	CASSYAENTGELFF
TRBV6-2/TRBV6-3	.	.	TRBJ2-3	TGTGCCAGCAACCCAAGCCGGGGTCTAGCAGATACGCAGTATTTT	CASNPSRGLADTQYF
TRBV6-1	.	.	TRBJ2-1	TGTGCCAGCGGGGGCCTAGGGGCCAGTTATGAGCAGTTCTTC	CASGGLGASYEQFF
TRBV5-1	.	.	TRBJ2-7	TGCGCCAGCAGCGGCGGGGGCGCCGGTGTCCTCTACGAGCAGTACTTC	CASSGGGAGVLYEQYF